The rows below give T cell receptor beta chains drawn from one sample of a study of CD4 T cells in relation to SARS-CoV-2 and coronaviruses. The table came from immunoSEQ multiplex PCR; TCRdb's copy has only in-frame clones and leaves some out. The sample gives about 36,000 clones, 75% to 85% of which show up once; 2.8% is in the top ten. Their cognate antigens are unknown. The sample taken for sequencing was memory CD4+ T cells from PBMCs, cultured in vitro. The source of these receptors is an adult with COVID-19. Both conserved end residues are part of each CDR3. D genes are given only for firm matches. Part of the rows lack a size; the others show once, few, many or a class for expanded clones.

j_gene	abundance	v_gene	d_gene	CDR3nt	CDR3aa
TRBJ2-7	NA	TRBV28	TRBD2	TGTGCCAGCAGAAAAAGCGGGAGAGGGGGGGAGCAGTACTTC	CASRKSGRGGEQYF
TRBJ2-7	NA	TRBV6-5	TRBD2	TGTGCCAGCAGTCTCGGGACTAGCGGGTCCTACGAGCAGTACTTC	CASSLGTSGSYEQYF
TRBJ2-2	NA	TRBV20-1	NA	TGCAGTGCCAGAAGCACCGGGGAGCTGTTTTTT	CSARSTGELFF
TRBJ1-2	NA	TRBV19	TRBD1	TGTGCCAGTAGGATGAGACAGGGGATAGCCTATGGCTACACCTTC	CASRMRQGIAYGYTF
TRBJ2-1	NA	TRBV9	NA	TGTGCCAGCAGCCTGCGATTCCCCCCCAATGAGCAGTTCTTC	CASSLRFPPNEQFF
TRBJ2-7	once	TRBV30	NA	TGTGCCTGGAGTACTTCCTACGAGCAGTACTTC	CAWSTSYEQYF
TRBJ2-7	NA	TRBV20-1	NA	TGCAGTGCTAGCGGAGGTTACGAGCAGTACTTC	CSASGGYEQYF
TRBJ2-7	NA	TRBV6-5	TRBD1	TGTGCCAGCAGAGGACAGGGCAACGACGAGCAGTACTTC	CASRGQGNDEQYF
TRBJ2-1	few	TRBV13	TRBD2	TGTGCCAGCAGCCAAGGGACTAGCGGGAGGGCCGAGTTGAATGAGCAGTTCTTC	CASSQGTSGRAELNEQFF
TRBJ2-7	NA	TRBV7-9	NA	TGTGCCAGCAGCTTAGCAGCGAAACTCCCCTACGAGCAGTACTTC	CASSLAAKLPYEQYF
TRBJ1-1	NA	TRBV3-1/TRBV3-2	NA	TGTGCCAGCAGCCATGGACAGCACACTGAAGCTTTCTTT	CASSHGQHTEAFF
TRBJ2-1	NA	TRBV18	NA	TGTGCCAGCTCACCACCGTTCGGGACCGTCAATGAGCAGTTCTTC	CASSPPFGTVNEQFF
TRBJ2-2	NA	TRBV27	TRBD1	TGTGCCAGCAGCCTCCGAGGCCCACAGGGGCGTTACACCGGGGAGCTGTTTTTT	CASSLRGPQGRYTGELFF
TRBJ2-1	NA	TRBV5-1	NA	TGCGCCAGCAGCCTCAGCGTCGATGAGCAGTTCTTC	CASSLSVDEQFF
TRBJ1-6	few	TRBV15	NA	TGTGCCACCAGCCCAGGGAGGTTGAACAATTCACCCCTCCACTTT	CATSPGRLNNSPLHF
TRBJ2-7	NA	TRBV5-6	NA	TGTGCCAGCAGCTTGTCTGGAGGGTCCCGTGAGCAGTACTTC	CASSLSGGSREQYF
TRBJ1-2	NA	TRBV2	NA	TGTGCCAGCAGTGATAGAACAAGAACCTCGGGCTACACCTTC	CASSDRTRTSGYTF
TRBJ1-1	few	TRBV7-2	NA	TGTGCCAGCAGCCAAAATCCCGGACAGCCCGCTTTCTTT	CASSQNPGQPAFF
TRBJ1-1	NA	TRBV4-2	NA	TGTGCCAGCAGCCAAGACAGGGGTGAGAGGACTGAAGCTTTCTTT	CASSQDRGERTEAFF
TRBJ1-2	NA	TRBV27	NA	TGTGCCAGCTCGAGGAGAGCTAACTATGGCTACACCTTC	CASSRRANYGYTF
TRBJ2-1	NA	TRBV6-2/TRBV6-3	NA	TGTGCCAGCAGTTACGGCGGGAACAATGAGCAGTTCTTC	CASSYGGNNEQFF
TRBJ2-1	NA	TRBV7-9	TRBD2	TGTGCCAGCAGCTTAGGGACTAGCGGGAGGGGAGAGCAGTTCTTC	CASSLGTSGRGEQFF
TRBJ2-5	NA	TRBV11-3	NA	TGTGCCAGCAGCTCAGCGGAGACCCAGTACTTC	CASSSAETQYF
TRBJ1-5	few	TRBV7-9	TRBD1	TGTGCCAGCAGCTTCGGGACAGCTGAGGGACAGCCCCAGCATTTT	CASSFGTAEGQPQHF
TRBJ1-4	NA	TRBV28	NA	TGTGCCAGCAGTTTAAGACAGTTTAATGAAAAACTGTTTTTT	CASSLRQFNEKLFF
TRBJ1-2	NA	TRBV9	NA	TGTGCCAGCAGCCCCGACGCATCTAACTATGGCTACACCTTC	CASSPDASNYGYTF
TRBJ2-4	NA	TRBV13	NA	TGTGCCAGCAGCGGCACGAGGACGGATGTTATAGCCAAAAACATTCAGTACTTC	CASSGTRTDVIAKNIQYF
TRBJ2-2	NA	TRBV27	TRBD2	TGTGCCAGCAGTCCACTAACCGGGACTAGCGGAGCCGGGGAGCTGTTTTTT	CASSPLTGTSGAGELFF
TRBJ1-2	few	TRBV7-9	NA	TGTGCCAGCAGCTTAGGTCGCGGAGAAGGCTACACCTTC	CASSLGRGEGYTF